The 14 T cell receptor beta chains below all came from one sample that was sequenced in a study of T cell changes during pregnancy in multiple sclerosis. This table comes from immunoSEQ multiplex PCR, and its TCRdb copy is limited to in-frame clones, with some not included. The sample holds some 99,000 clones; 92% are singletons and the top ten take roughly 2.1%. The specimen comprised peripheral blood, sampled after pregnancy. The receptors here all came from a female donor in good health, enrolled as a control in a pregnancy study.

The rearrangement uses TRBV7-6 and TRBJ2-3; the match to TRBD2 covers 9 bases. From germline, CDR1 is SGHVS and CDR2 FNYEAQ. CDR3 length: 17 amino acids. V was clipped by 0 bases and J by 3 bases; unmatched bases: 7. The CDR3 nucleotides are TGTGCCAGCAGCTTAGCGACCCTAGCGGGACTGACAGATACGCAGTATTTT. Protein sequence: CASSLATLAGLTDTQYF.

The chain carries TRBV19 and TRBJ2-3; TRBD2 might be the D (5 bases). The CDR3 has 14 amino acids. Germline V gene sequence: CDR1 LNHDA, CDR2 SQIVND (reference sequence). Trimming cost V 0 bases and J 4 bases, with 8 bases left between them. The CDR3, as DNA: TGTGCCAGTAGTATAGATCTGGAGGCAGATACGCAGTATTTT. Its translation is CASSIDLEADTQYF.

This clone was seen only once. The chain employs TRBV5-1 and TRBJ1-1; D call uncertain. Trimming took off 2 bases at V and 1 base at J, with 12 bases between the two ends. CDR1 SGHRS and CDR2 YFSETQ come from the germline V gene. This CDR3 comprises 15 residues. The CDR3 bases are TGCGCCAGCAGCTTAACTGTGACTGGGAACACTGAAGCTTTCTTT. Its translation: CASSLTVTGNTEAFF.

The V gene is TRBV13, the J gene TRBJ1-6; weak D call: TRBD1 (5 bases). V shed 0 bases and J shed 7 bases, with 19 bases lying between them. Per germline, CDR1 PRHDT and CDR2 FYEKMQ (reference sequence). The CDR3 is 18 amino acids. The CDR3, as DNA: TGTGCCAGCAGCTTAGGGCGGGGCAACTCGTTCGGGAATTCACCCCTCCACTTT. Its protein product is CASSLGRGNSFGNSPLHF.

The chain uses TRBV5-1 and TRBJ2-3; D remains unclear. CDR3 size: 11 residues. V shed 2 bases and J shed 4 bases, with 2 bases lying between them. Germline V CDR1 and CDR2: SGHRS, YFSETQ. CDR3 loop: CASSFADTQYF. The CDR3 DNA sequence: TGCGCCAGCAGCTTCGCAGATACGCAGTATTTT.

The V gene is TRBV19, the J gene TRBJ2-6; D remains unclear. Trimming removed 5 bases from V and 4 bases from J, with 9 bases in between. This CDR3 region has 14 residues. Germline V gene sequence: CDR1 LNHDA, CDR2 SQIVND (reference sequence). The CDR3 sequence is CASSRVAGANVLTF. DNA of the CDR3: TGTGCCAGTAGTCGGGTCGCCGGGGCCAACGTCCTGACTTTC.

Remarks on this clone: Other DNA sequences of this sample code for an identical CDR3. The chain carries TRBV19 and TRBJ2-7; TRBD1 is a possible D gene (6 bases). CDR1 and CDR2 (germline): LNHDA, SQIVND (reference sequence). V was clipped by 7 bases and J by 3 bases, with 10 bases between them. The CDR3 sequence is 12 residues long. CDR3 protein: CASMGAGYEQYF. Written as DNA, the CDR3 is TGTGCCAGTATGGGGGCTGGCTACGAGCAGTACTTC.

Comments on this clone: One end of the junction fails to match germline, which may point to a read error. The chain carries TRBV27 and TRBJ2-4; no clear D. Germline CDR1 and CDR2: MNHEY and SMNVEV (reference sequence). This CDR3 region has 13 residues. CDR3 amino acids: CASSDSARNIQYF. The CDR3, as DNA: TGTGCCAGCTCCGACTCCGCCAGAAACATTCAGTACTTC.

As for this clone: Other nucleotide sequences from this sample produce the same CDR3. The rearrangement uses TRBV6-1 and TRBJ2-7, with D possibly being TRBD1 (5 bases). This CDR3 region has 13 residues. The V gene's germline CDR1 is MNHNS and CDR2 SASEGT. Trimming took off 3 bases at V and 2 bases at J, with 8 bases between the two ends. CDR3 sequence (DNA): TGTGCCAGCAGTGAGGGGCAGGCCTACGAGCAGTACTTC. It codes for CASSEGQAYEQYF.

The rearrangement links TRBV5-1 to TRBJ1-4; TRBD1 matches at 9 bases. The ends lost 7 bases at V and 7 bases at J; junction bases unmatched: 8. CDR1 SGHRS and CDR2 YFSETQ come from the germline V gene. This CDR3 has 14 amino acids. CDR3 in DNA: TGCGCCAGCTCAGTTCCGGACAGGGGTGAAAAACTGTTTTTT. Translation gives CASSVPDRGEKLFF.

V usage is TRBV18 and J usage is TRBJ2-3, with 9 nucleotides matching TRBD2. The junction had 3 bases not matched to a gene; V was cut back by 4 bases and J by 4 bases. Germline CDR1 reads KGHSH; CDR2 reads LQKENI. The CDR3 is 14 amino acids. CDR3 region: CASSRTSVADTQYF. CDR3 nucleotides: TGTGCCAGCTCACGGACTAGCGTGGCAGATACGCAGTATTTT.

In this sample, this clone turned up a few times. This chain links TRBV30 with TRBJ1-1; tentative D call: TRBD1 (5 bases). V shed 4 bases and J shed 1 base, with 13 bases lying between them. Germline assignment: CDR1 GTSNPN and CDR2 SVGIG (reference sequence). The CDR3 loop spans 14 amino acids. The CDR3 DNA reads TGTGCCTGGACCCGCGGACACGGGAACACTGAAGCTTTCTTT. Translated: CAWTRGHGNTEAFF.

The CDR3 region has the DNA TGTGCCAGCAGACTAGCATACGAGCAGTACTTC. Translation: CASRLAYEQYF. The V call is TRBV25-1, the J call TRBJ2-7, with a possible D match to TRBD2 (6 bases). The germline CDR1 and CDR2 sequences are MGHDK and SYGVNS. V lost 6 bases and J lost 4, with 7 bases in between. The CDR3 length is 11 residues.

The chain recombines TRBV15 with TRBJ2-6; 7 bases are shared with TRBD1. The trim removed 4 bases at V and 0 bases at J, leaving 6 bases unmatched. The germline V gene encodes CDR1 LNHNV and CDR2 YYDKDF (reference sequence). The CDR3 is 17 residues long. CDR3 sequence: CATSTGTVFSGANVLTF. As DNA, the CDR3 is TGTGCCACCAGCACCGGGACAGTGTTCTCTGGGGCCAACGTCCTGACTTTC. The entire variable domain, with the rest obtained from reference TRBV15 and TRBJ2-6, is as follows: DAMVIQNPRYQVTQFGKPVTLSCSQTLNHNVMYWYQQKSSQAPKLLFHYYDKDFNNEADTPDNFQSRRPNTSFCFLDIRSPGLGDTAMYLCATSTGTVFSGANVLTFGAGSRLTVL.